This T cell receptor beta chain was sequenced during a study of shared clonotypes between healthy human individuals. The authors distributed each subset's genomic DNA evenly over several immunoSEQ plates. TCRdb keeps only in-frame clones here, not all; method: immunoSEQ multiplex PCR. The data show nearly 2 million clones, with 85% to 95% seen just once and less than 1.5% held by the top ten. Overall study results and limits: Inspection by rarefaction showed sorted-subset sequencing to be incomplete despite large depth. Tissues were not sampled, only blood, and their repertoires likely differ. Few donors restricted represented genetic and exposure-history diversity.

Terminally differentiated effector memory CD45RA+ cells were left out of the naive CD8 fraction, which was CD45RO-negative and positively selected for CCR7. This CDR3 has 15 amino acids. Germline assignment: CDR1 SNHLY and CDR2 FYNNEI. The J segment lost 4 bases and the V segment lost 1 base, leaving 5 bases of the junction unmatched. About this clone itself: Antigen: not known.

The specimen sequenced was naive CD8+ T cells sorted from blood. This TCR derives from a man aged 18 to 35 in good health. The chain has TRBV2 and TRBJ2-7; 9 bases map to TRBD1. CDR3 region: CASSEGVQGAYEQYF. CDR3 nucleotide sequence: TGTGCCAGCAGTGAAGGGGTACAGGGGGCGTACGAGCAGTACTTC.